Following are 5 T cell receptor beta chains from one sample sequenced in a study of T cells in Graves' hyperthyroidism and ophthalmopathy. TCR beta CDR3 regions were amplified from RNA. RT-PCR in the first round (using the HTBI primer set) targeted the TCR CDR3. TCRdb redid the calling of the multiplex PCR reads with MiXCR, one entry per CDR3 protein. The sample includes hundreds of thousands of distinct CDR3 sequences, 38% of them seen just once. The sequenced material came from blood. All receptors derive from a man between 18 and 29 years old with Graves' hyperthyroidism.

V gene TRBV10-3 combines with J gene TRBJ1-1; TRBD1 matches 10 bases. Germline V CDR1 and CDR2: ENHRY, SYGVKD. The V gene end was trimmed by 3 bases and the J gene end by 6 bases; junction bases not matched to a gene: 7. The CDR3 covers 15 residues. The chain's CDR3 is CAISDRDRGDAEAFF. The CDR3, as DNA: TGTGCCATCAGTGACCGGGACAGGGGAGACGCTGAAGCTTTCTTT.

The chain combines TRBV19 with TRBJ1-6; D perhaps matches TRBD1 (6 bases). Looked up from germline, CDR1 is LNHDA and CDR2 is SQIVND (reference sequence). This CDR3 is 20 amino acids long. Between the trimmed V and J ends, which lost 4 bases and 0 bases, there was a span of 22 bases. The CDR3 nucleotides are TGTGCCAGTAGTACCCGGGACACAGGATTAATCTTCTCCTATAATTCACCCCTCCACTTT. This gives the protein CASSTRDTGLIFSYNSPLHF.

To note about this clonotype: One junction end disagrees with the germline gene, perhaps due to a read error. CDR3 in DNA: TGCCGCGTCTTACAAGAGGGACAGGGTCTAGGGTACGAGCAGTACTTC. Translation: CRVLQEGQGLGYEQYF. The chain recombines TRBV29-1 with TRBJ2-7; 9 nucleotides agree with TRBD1. From germline, CDR1 is SQVTM and CDR2 ANQGSEA. This CDR3 spans 16 amino acids.

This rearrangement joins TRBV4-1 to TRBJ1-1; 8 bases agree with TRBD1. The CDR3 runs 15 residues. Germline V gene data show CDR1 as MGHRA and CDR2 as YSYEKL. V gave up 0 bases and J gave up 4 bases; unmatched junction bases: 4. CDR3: CASSQDWTGSTEAFF. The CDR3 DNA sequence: TGCGCCAGCAGCCAAGATTGGACAGGGAGCACTGAAGCTTTCTTT.

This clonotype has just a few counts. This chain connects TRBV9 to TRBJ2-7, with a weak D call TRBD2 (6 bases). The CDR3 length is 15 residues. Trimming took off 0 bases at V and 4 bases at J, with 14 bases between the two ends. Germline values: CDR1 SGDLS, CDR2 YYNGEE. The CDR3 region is CASSVGVAELYEQYF. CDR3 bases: TGTGCCAGCAGCGTAGGAGTAGCGGAACTGTACGAGCAGTACTTC.